This T cell receptor beta chain was captured by sequencing in a study of shared clonotypes between healthy human individuals. Sequencing was performed with immunoSEQ multiplex PCR; in TCRdb, only in-frame clones are kept and a portion is missing. The sample lists some 2,100,000 clones; 95% were seen once. The V gene lost 2 bases and the J gene lost 4 bases, with 11 bases spanning the gap. Looked up from germline, CDR1 is SGHTA and CDR2 is FQGNSA. CDR3 length: 14 amino acids. The sample taken for sequencing was naive CD4+ T cells sorted from blood. The subset is: CD45RA+ positively selected. This sequence joins TRBV7-2 and TRBJ2-5; D gene unclear. This sequence originates from a man aged 18 to 30 in good health. The CDR3 nucleotides are TGTGCCAGCAGCTTAAGTGGAACGGGAGAGACCCAGTACTTC. Its translation: CASSLSGTGETQYF.